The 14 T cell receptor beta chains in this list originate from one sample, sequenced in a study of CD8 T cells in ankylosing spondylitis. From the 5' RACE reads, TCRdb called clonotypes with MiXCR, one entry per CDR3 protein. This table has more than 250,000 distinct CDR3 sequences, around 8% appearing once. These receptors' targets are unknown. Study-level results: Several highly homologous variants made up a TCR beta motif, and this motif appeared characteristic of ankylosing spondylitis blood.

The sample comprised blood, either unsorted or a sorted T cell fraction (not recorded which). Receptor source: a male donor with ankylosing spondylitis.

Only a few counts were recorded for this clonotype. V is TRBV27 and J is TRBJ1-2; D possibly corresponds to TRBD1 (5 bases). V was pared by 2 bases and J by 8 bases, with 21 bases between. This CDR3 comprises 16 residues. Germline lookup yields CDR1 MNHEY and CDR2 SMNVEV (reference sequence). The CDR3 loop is CASSLGRSVTAYGYTF. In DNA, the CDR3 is TGTGCCAGCAGTTTAGGTCGGAGTGTGACAGCTTACGGCTACACCTTC.

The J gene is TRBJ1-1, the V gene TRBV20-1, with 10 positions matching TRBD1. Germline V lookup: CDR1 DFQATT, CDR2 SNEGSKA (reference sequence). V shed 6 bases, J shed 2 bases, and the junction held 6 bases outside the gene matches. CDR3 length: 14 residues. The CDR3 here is CSATGQGDNTEAFF. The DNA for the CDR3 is TGCAGTGCGACTGGACAGGGGGACAACACTGAAGCTTTCTTT.

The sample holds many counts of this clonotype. The CDR3 region has the DNA TGTGCCACCAGCAGAGGCCTGGGACTAGCGGACAATGAGCAGTTCTTC. It translates to CATSRGLGLADNEQFF. The chain recombines TRBV15 with TRBJ2-1, with 11 bases aligning to TRBD2. Germline-derived CDR1 and CDR2 are LNHNV and YYDKDF (reference sequence). J gave up 5 bases and V 1 base, and 4 bases lay outside the gene matches. The CDR3 runs to 16 residues.

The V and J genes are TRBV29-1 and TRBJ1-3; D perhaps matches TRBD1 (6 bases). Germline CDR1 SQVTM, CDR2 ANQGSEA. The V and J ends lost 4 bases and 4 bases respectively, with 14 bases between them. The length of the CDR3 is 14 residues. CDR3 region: CSVVDWTVGNTIYF. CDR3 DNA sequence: TGCAGCGTTGTGGATTGGACAGTAGGAAACACCATATATTTT. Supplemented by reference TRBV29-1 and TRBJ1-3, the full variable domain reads SAVISQKPSRDICQRGTSLTIQCQVDSQVTMMFWYRQQPGQSLTLIATANQGSEATYESGFVIDKFPISRPNLTFSTLTVSNMSPEDSSIYLCSVVDWTVGNTIYFGEGSWLTVV.

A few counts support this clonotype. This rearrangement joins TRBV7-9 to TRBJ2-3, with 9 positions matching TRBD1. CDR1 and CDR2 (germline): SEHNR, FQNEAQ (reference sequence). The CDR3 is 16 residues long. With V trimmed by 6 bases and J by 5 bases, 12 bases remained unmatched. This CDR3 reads CASRTGTGGAVDTQYF. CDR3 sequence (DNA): TGTGCCAGCAGAACCGGAACAGGGGGCGCGGTAGATACGCAGTATTTT.

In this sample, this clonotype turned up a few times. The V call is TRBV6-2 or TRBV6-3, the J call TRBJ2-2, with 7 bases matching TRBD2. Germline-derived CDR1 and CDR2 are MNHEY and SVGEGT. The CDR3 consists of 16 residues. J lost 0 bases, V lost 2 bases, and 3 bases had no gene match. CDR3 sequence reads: CASSYAGLSNTGELFF. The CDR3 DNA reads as TGTGCCAGCAGTTACGCGGGACTATCGAACACCGGGGAGCTGTTTTTT.

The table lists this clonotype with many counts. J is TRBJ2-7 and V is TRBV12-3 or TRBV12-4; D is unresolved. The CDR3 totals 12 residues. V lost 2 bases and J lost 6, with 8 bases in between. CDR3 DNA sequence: TGTGCCAGCAGTTTAAGGGTTACCGAGCAGTACTTC. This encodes CASSLRVTEQYF.

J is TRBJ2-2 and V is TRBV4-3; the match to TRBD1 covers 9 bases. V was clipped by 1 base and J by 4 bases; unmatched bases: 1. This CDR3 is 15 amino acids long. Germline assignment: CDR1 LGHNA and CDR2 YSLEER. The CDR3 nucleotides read TGCGCCAGCAGCCAAGGGACAGGGGTCACCGGGGAGCTGTTTTTT. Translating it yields CASSQGTGVTGELFF.

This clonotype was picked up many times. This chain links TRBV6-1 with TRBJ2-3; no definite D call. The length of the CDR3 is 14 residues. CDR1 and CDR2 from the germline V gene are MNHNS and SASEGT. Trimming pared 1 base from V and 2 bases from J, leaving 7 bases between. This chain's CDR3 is CASSEVIVTDTQYF. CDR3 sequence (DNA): TGTGCCAGCAGTGAAGTTATCGTCACAGATACGCAGTATTTT.

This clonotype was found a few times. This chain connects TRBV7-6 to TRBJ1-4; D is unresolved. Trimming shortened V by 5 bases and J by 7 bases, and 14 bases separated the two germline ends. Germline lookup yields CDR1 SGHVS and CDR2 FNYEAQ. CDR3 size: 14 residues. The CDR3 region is CASSPTGLSEKLFF. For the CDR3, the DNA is TGTGCCAGCAGCCCTACCGGACTTTCTGAAAAACTGTTTTTT.

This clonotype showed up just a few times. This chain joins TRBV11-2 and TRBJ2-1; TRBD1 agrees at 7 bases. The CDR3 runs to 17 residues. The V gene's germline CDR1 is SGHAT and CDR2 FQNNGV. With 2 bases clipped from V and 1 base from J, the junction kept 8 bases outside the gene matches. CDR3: CASSLLRDSSSYNEQFF. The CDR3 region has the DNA TGTGCCAGCAGCTTACTAAGGGACAGCTCTTCCTACAATGAGCAGTTCTTC.

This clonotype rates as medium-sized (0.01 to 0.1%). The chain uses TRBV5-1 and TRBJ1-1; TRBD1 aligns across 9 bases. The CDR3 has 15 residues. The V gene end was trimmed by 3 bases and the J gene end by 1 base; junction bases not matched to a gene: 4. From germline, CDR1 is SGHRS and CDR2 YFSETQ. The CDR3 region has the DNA TGCGCCAGCAGCTGGGGGGACAGGGAGAACACTGAAGCTTTCTTT. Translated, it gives CASSWGDRENTEAFF.

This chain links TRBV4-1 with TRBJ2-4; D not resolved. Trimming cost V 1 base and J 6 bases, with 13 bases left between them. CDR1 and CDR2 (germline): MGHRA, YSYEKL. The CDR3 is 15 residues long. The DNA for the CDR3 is TGCGCCAGCAGCCAAGCCCCGGTATGGGGAAACATTCAGTACTTC. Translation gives CASSQAPVWGNIQYF.

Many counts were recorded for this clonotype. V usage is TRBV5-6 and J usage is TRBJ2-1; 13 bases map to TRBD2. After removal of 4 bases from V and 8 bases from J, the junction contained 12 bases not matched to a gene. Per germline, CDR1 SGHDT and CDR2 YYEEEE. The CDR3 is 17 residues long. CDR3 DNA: TGTGCCAGCAGCGTGTTCGGACTAGCGGGAGAGGGCTATGAGCAGTTCTTC. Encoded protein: CASSVFGLAGEGYEQFF.